The 6 T cell receptor beta chains in this list originate from one sample, sequenced in a study of regulatory T cells in long-lasting Graves disease. Time point denoted: persistent/refractory GD, antithyroid drugs over 5 years with positive TRAb. There was RNA extracted from PBMCs, and the TCR library was made from it. HTBI primers from iRepertoire and Arm-PCR of CDR3 regions yielded the TCR beta libraries. One entry per CDR3 protein results from TCRdb running MiXCR on the multiplex PCR reads. The sample carries 400,000 to 500,000 distinct CDR3 sequences, over 20% recorded once. Specimen: peripheral blood mononuclear cells (PBMCs), collected when the disease was refractory, from a patient treated with antithyroid drugs. The receptors were gathered from a female donor with Graves disease.

There are many counts of this clonotype. The chain is built from TRBV28 and TRBJ1-4; tentative D call: TRBD1 (5 bases). CDR3 length: 15 residues. CDR1 is MDHEN, CDR2 SYDVKM, per germline. V shed 6 bases and J shed 4 bases, with 15 bases lying between them. The chain's CDR3 is CASSPRQRLNEKLFF. The CDR3 DNA sequence: TGTGCCAGCAGCCCCAGACAGAGACTTAATGAAAAACTGTTTTTT.

This chain joins TRBV5-5 and TRBJ2-2, with D unclear. The CDR3 spans 14 residues. CDR1 is SGHKS, CDR2 YYEKEE, per germline (reference sequence). The ends were cut back, 3 bases at V and 5 bases at J, with 11 bases in the middle. CDR3 in DNA: TGTGCCAGCAGCTCCGGACCGCGGACCGGGGAGCTGTTTTTT. Translated, it gives CASSSGPRTGELFF.

At least ten counts were recorded for this clonotype. The chain couples TRBV2 to TRBJ1-6; D may be TRBD1 (5 bases). Trimming left V 4 bases short and J 10 bases short, with 14 bases between. The germline V gene encodes CDR1 SNHLY and CDR2 FYNNEI. The CDR3 covers 14 residues. The DNA of the CDR3 is TGTGCCAGCAGTGCGGAGGGGATTCGGTCACCCCTCCACTTT. It specifies CASSAEGIRSPLHF. Drawing the rest from reference TRBV2 and TRBJ1-6, the complete variable domain is EPEVTQTPSHQVTQMGQEVILRCVPISNHLYFYWYRQILGQKVEFLVSFYNNEISEKSEIFDDQFSVERPDGSNFTLKIRSTKLEDSAMYFCASSAEGIRSPLHFGNGTRLTVT.

V usage is TRBV28 and J usage is TRBJ2-3, with 7 nucleotides matching TRBD2. The germline gives CDR1 MDHEN, CDR2 SYDVKM. There are 14 residues in the CDR3. V gave up 6 bases and J gave up 5 bases; unmatched junction bases: 8. CDR3 protein: CASSRGGSLDTQYF. The CDR3 region has the DNA TGTGCCAGCAGCCGAGGCGGGAGTTTAGATACGCAGTATTTT. Together with reference TRBV28 and TRBJ2-3, the CDR3 gives the full variable domain: DVKVTQSSRYLVKRTGEKVFLECVQDMDHENMFWYRQDPGLGLRLIYFSYDVKMKEKGDIPEGYSVSREKKERFSLILESASTNQTSMYLCASSRGGSLDTQYFGPGTRLTVL.

V is TRBV9 and J is TRBJ1-1; possible D gene TRBD1, 5 bases. In germline, CDR1 is SGDLS, CDR2 YYNGEE. Trimming shortened V by 0 bases and J by 3 bases, and 15 bases separated the two germline ends. The CDR3 covers 16 residues. The CDR3 DNA sequence: TGTGCCAGCAGCGTAGGTGGGGACCCGCCGGACACTGAAGCTTTCTTT. Protein: CASSVGGDPPDTEAFF.

There are a few counts of this clonotype. V usage is TRBV30 and J usage is TRBJ1-1; 7 positions match TRBD1. Germline trimming cut 4 bases from V and 5 bases from J; bases unmatched to any gene: 7. CDR1 and CDR2 (germline): GTSNPN, SVGIG (reference sequence). This CDR3 comprises 13 residues. In nucleotides, the CDR3 is TGTGCCTGGAATACAGGGGTGGCGACTGAAGCTTTCTTT. It yields the protein CAWNTGVATEAFF.